This TCR beta chain emerged from a study of CD8+ T cells in alopecia areata (dated by TCRdb to the late 2010s). Concerning the study at large: The treated patients took part in an open-label pilot trial in which moderate-to-severe alopecia areata was treated with oral tofacitinib at 5 to 10 mg twice daily. Patients received tofacitinib for 6 to 18 months and were then followed off drug for 6 months to check for delayed response and recurrence. High-throughput TCRbeta sequencing was used to examine T cell clonal expansion in alopecia areata in both the C3H/HeJ mouse model and human patients. Scalp tissue and sorted CD4+ and CD8+ peripheral blood T cells from patchy and totalis/universalis alopecia areata patients and from healthy controls were covered by human TCRbeta sequencing. Biopsies were taken from tofacitinib-treated patients at baseline and again at 4 and 24 weeks into treatment, and several of those patients also had a later scalp biopsy. Clonality in the scalp was compared among normal scalp (n=4), patchy alopecia areata scalp (n=8), and alopecia totalis/universalis scalp (n=8). RNA was obtained with the PAXgene miRNA kit for fixed scalp, the miRNeasy kit for PBMCs, and the RNeasy kit for mouse skin. TCRbeta CDR3 regions were amplified by immunoSEQ multiplex PCR with 35 Vbeta forward and 13 Jbeta reverse primers.

Findings and caveats that apply to the study as a whole: Shared TCR sequences between patients were less evident than in mice, which may be partly attributable to HLA diversity in the patient population. Resident alphabeta T cells in normal human skin are also sequenced, complicating scalp TCR repertoire analysis, unlike mouse skin dominated by gammadelta T cells. Compared with normal scalp, lesional scalp, particularly in alopecia totalis/universalis, had higher clonality and more expanded CD8+ clones, which suggests antigenic drive.

The time point label corresponds to: baseline before oral tofacitinib. From alopecia areata patients, peripheral blood was collected along with lesional scalp punch biopsies. PBMCs were separated by density centrifugation and stained for CD3, CD4 and CD8, after which CD4+ and CD8+ T cells were sorted on a FACSAria. Of note for this clone: Its antigen target is currently unknown. No much larger clone exists at a distance of one base, and base qualities are not known.

The library was built by means of the immunoSEQ multiplex PCR assay. For TCR sequencing, RNA was extracted from every sample and reverse transcribed into cDNA to serve as template. SuperScript III was used to make first-strand cDNA, primed with a 2:1 mix of oligo-dT and random hexamers. Amplification bias was assessed with a synthetic immune receptor repertoire, and residual bias was removed computationally. In the original analysis: After raw reads were preprocessed to remove errors, the CDR3 was defined following IMGT conventions as running from the conserved cysteine to phenylalanine. To get clonality, Shannon entropy was normalized by log2 of the number of productive unique TCRs and the result was subtracted from 1. Scalp TCRbeta sequences were cross-referenced with sorted blood CD4 and CD8 repertoires so that the CD4 or CD8 identity of scalp clones could be inferred. The table was pulled from immuneACCESS by TCRdb, which kept in-frame rearrangements only. Such tables lose some clones; where checked, under half of the loss comes from unresolved V genes, and the rest has no known cause. V and J calls plus clone size are reproduced from that table; the DNA served to infer D and trimming. The sample has around 140,000 clones on record, around 58% of them singletons. The top ten constitute under 7.5% of the sample.

The sequenced sample was CD4+ T cells sorted from blood, obtained at week 0. The TCR originated in a human donor with alopecia areata.

In nucleotides, the sequence is TGTGCCAGCAGCTCCAGGACAGACTACGAGCAGTACTTC. Its protein reads: CASSSRTDYEQYF. The rearranged chain carries TRBV5-6 and TRBJ2-7; TRBD1 is a weak D gene call, 6 bases matching. The CDR3 measures 13 amino acids from cysteine to phenylalanine. The CDR3 DNA has 39 bases and is translated from base 1. From the germline V gene, CDR1 is SGHDT and CDR2 is YYEEEE. A distance of 10 bases separates the germline ends of V and J, which lose 3 bases and 3 bases respectively.